This TCR beta chain was retrieved from a study of blood T cell repertoires in COVID-19. The table came from immunoSEQ multiplex PCR; TCRdb's copy has only in-frame clones and leaves some out. Of about 200,000 clones in the sample, around 81% are singletons; the top ten hold approximately 9%. This CDR3 is 13 amino acids long. Per germline, CDR1 SGDLS and CDR2 YYNGEE. Trimming shortened V by 3 bases and J by 9 bases, and 13 bases separated the two germline ends. Membership in each cohort depended on participant-reported clinical history. Sample: PBMCs or T cells enriched from blood (not recorded which). The clonotype was recovered from a woman between 45 and 60 years old with acute COVID-19. J is TRBJ1-3 and V is TRBV9, with D possibly matching TRBD1 (5 bases). CDR3 amino acids: CASSARGGVTIYF. CDR3 DNA: TGTGCCAGCAGCGCCCGCGGGGGGGTCACCATATATTTT.